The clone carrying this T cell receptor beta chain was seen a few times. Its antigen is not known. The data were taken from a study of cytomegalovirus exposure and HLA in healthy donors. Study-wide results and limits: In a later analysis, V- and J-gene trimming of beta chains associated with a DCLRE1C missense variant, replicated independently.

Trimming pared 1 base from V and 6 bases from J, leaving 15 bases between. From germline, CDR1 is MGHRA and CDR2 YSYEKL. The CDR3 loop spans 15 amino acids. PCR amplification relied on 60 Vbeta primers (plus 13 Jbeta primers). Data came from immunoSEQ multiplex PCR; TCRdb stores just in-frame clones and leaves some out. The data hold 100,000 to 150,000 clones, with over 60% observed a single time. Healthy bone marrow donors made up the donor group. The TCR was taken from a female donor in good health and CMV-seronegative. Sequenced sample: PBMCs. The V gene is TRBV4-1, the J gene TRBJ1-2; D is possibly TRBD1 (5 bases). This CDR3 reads CASSQGPGGVDGYTF. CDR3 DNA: TGCGCCAGCAGCCAAGGGCCGGGAGGGGTGGATGGCTACACCTTC.